This T cell receptor (beta chain) was identified during a study of T cells after posttransplantation cyclophosphamide. Measured with immunoSEQ multiplex PCR; TCRdb has only the in-frame clones, and not every one. The data show roughly 70,000 clones, with 80% to 95% seen just once and about 3.2% held by the top ten. V lost 2 bases to trimming and J lost 7 bases; unmatched junction nucleotides: 10. Germline loops: CDR1 KGHSH, CDR2 LQKENI. This CDR3 has 17 amino acids. Sequenced sample: PBMCs. The clonotype comes from a woman in her 30s in good health and a related stem cell transplant donor. The chain is built from TRBV18 and TRBJ2-1, with 11 bases fitting TRBD2. The CDR3 reads CASSPGASGGPRNEQFF. CDR3 DNA sequence: TGTGCCAGCTCACCAGGGGCTAGCGGGGGGCCGCGGAATGAGCAGTTCTTC.